This TCR beta chain was profiled in a study of T cells in Graves' hyperthyroidism and ophthalmopathy. V trimming: 3 bases; J trimming: 3 bases; junction bases outside the gene matches: 5. Germline lookup yields CDR1 SGHAT and CDR2 FQNNGV. This CDR3 is built from 15 residues. What was amplified from RNA transcripts were TCR beta CDR3 regions. The TCR CDR3 first-round RT-PCR relied on the HTBI primer set. MiXCR, run by TCRdb on the multiplex PCR reads, gives a single entry per CDR3 protein. The sample yields more than 500,000 distinct CDR3 sequences, 46% seen once. The rearrangement links TRBV11-2 to TRBJ2-5; TRBD1 matches 9 bases. Sequenced material: peripheral blood or thyroid tissue (not recorded which). The TCR sequence derives from an adult woman with Graves' disease, either hyperthyroidism or ophthalmopathy (not recorded which). In DNA, the CDR3 is TGTGCCAGCAGCTTGACCGGGACAGGGAAAGAGACCCAGTACTTC. The encoded protein is CASSLTGTGKETQYF.